This T cell receptor (beta chain) stems from a study of blood T cells in healthy people across ages. Next came a second PCR, run for about 6 to 12 cycles, which used a sample-barcoded 5' primer along with a J-beta primer mix. TCRdb recomputed calls from the 5' RACE reads with MiXCR, one row per CDR3 protein. The sample includes hundreds of thousands of distinct CDR3 sequences, roughly three fifths seen only once; the top ten take approximately 37%. Extraction of total RNA produced a minimum of 5 micrograms from each sample. Trimming cost V 2 bases and J 5 bases, with 7 bases left between them. Looked up from germline, CDR1 is KGHSH and CDR2 is LQKENI. The CDR3 is made up of 13 amino acids.

This chain uses TRBV18 with TRBJ2-1; no firm D call. Sequencing used blood. The sequence derives from a man between 60 and 75 years old in good health. CDR3 residues: CASSPRQNNEQFF. In nucleotides, the CDR3 is TGTGCCAGCTCACCAAGGCAAAACAATGAGCAGTTCTTC.